The sequence of this T cell receptor beta chain was determined in a study of blood T cells in healthy people across ages. The CDR3 has 15 amino acids. Trimming stripped 3 bases from V and 1 base from J, with 12 bases between. The germline CDR1 and CDR2 sequences are ENHRY and SYGVKD. Next came a second PCR, run for roughly 6 to 11 cycles, which used a sample-barcoded 5' primer along with a J-beta primer mix. One entry per CDR3 protein, called by TCRdb with MiXCR from the 5' RACE reads. This sample has 1.2 million to 1.5 million distinct CDR3 sequences, with around 59% found just once. In this sample, this clonotype turned up a few times. Its antigen is not identified. No fewer than 5.5 micrograms of total RNA were isolated from every sample. Findings and caveats of the study: For the donors, CMV status was unknown and possibly confounded expanded clonotype changes.

This receptor was taken from a man aged 18-30 years in good health. The chain combines TRBV10-3 with TRBJ1-1; D possibly corresponds to TRBD1 (6 bases). The sample consisted of blood. CDR3 nucleotides: TGTGCCATCAGTGATTTAGGGACACAGAACACTGAAGCTTTCTTT. Encoded protein: CAISDLGTQNTEAFF.